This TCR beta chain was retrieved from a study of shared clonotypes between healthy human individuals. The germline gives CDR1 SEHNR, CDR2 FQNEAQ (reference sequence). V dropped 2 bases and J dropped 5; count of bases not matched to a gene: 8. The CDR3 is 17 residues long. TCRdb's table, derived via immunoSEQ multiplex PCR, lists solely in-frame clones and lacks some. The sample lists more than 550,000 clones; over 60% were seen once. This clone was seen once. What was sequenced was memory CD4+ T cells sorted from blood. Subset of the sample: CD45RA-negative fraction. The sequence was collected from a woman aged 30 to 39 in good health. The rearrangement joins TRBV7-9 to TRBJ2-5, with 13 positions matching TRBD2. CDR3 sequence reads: CASSLLGTSGVGETQYF. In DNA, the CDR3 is TGTGCCAGCAGCTTATTGGGGACTAGCGGGGTCGGGGAGACCCAGTACTTC.